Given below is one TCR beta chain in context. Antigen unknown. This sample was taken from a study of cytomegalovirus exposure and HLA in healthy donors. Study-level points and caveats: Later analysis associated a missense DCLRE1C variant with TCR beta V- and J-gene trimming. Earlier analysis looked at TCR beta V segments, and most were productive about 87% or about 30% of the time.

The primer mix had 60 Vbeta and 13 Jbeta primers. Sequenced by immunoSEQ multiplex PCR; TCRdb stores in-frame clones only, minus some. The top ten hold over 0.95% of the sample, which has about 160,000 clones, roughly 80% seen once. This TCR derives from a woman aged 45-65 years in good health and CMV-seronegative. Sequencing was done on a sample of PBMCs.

The CDR3 bases are TGTGCCACCAAATCAGGCTCCCGAACTGAAGCTTTCTTT. This translates into CATKSGSRTEAFF. The rearrangement joins TRBV15 to TRBJ1-1; D gene uncertain. The CDR3 is 13 amino acids. V lost 7 bases and J 5 bases, leaving 14 bases between the germline ends. CDR1 and CDR2 from the germline V gene are LNHNV and YYDKDF (reference sequence).